One sample yielded the 6 T cell receptor beta chains listed below, sequenced in a study of prognosis after radiotherapy for stage I lung cancer. The genomic DNA TCR beta CDR3 region underwent two rounds of multiplex PCR. The first round of PCR was done with primers that matched each TRBV and TRBJ gene. TCRdb reanalysed the multiplex PCR reads using MiXCR and keeps one entry per CDR3 protein. This sample has more than 13,000 distinct CDR3 sequences, with 25% to 30% found just once. The sample here was PBMCs, taken before or after stereotactic body radiation therapy (not recorded which). These receptors originate from a donor aged 50 or older with non-small cell lung cancer.

This clonotype was observed at least ten times. The chain is built from TRBV28 and TRBJ1-2, with D hard to call. Trimming took 3 bases from V and 5 from J, leaving 10 bases between them. Germline V gene data show CDR1 as MDHEN and CDR2 as SYDVKM. The CDR3 is 13 amino acids. The CDR3 DNA reads as TGTGCCAGCAGTTTTGGAACATTGTATGGCTACACCTTC. It specifies CASSFGTLYGYTF.

The chain employs TRBV6-1 and TRBJ2-7, with D possibly matching TRBD1 (6 bases). Per germline, CDR1 MNHNS and CDR2 SASEGT. The CDR3 runs 13 residues. Deletions cut 9 bases from V and 3 bases from J, with 15 bases between. CDR3 residues: CASRVDSDYEQYF. In DNA, the CDR3 is TGTGCCAGTAGGGTGGACAGCGACTACGAGCAGTACTTC.

In this sample, this clonotype turned up many times. V usage is TRBV5-4 and J usage is TRBJ2-1; no definite D call. The CDR3 sequence is 11 residues long. CDR1 and CDR2 (germline): SGHNT, YYREEE (reference sequence). The V gene lost 1 base and the J gene lost 6 bases, with 2 bases spanning the gap. The CDR3 nucleotides read TGTGCCAGCAGCTTGTTCAATGAGCAGTTCTTC. Translating gives CASSLFNEQFF.

As regards this clonotype: One end of the junction varies from germline; a read error may be responsible. This chain connects TRBV12-3 or TRBV12-4 to TRBJ2-7; 10 nucleotides line up with TRBD2. This CDR3 has 16 amino acids. The CDR3 DNA reads TGTGCCTGCAGTTCTATGGGACTAGCGAACTATTACGAGCAATACTTC. This codes for CACSSMGLANYYEQYF.

This clonotype was found many times. The chain has TRBV6-1 and TRBJ2-5; the D is unclear. The V gene lost 6 bases and the J gene lost 2 bases, with 13 bases spanning the gap. The length of the CDR3 is 14 residues. Germline V gives CDR1 MNHNS, CDR2 SASEGT. CDR3 loop: CASSPMYGQETQYF. In nucleotides, the CDR3 is TGTGCCAGCAGCCCTATGTATGGGCAAGAGACCCAGTACTTC.

By sample share, this clonotype is medium-sized. The rearrangement joins TRBV6-1 to TRBJ2-3; unclear D gene. V shed 5 bases and J shed 2 bases, with 11 bases lying between them. This CDR3 has 14 amino acids. Germline V gene lookup returns CDR1 MNHNS and CDR2 SASEGT. Written as DNA, the CDR3 is TGTGCCAGCAGTAATAGACATAACACAGATACGCAGTATTTT. Protein: CASSNRHNTDTQYF.